Below are 4 T cell receptor beta chains sequenced from a single sample in a study of blood T cell repertoires in COVID-19. The repertoire was sequenced with immunoSEQ multiplex PCR; TCRdb's copy has only in-frame clones and lacks some. Here the sample spans 150,000 to 200,000 clones, 81% being singletons. Input material: peripheral blood. These receptors were taken from a woman aged 80 or over with COVID-19, enrolled during active disease.

V and J are TRBV2 and TRBJ2-5; 7 nucleotides align to TRBD1. V trimming: 8 bases; J trimming: 2 bases; junction bases outside the gene matches: 8. There are 14 residues in the CDR3. Looked up from germline, CDR1 is SNHLY and CDR2 is FYNNEI. The CDR3 reads CASRHRGVQETQYF. The CDR3 DNA follows: TGTGCCAGCCGGCACAGGGGCGTGCAAGAGACCCAGTACTTC.

The CDR3 DNA follows: TGCAGCGTGACAGGGGGCGGCGACACTGAAGCTTTCTTT. Its protein product is CSVTGGGDTEAFF. The chain couples TRBV29-1 to TRBJ1-1; TRBD1 aligns across 10 bases. CDR1 is SQVTM, CDR2 ANQGSEA, per germline. The CDR3 runs 13 residues. Unmatched junction bases numbered 4, after V lost 6 bases and J lost 3 bases.

V is TRBV3-1 (or the pseudogene TRBV3-2) and J is TRBJ2-5; 11 bases are shared with TRBD2. J was trimmed by 5 bases and V by 5 bases; bases with no gene match: 10. The CDR3 totals 16 residues. In germline, CDR1 is LGHDT, CDR2 YNNKEL (reference sequence). The CDR3 DNA sequence: TGTGCCAGCAGCGCCCGACTAGCGGGAAGCGGCGAGACCCAGTACTTC. This sequence encodes CASSARLAGSGETQYF.

The chain links TRBV28 to TRBJ2-7; no clear D. This CDR3 region has 13 residues. Trimming pared 6 bases from V and 2 bases from J, leaving 11 bases between. Per the germline V gene, CDR1 is MDHEN and CDR2 is SYDVKM. CDR3 in amino acids: CASRPTGTYEQYF. In DNA, the CDR3 is TGTGCCAGCAGACCGACTGGCACCTACGAGCAGTACTTC. Full variable domain (outside the CDR3, taken from reference TRBV28 and TRBJ2-7): DVKVTQSSRYLVKRTGEKVFLECVQDMDHENMFWYRQDPGLGLRLIYFSYDVKMKEKGDIPEGYSVSREKKERFSLILESASTNQTSMYLCASRPTGTYEQYFGPGTRLTVT.